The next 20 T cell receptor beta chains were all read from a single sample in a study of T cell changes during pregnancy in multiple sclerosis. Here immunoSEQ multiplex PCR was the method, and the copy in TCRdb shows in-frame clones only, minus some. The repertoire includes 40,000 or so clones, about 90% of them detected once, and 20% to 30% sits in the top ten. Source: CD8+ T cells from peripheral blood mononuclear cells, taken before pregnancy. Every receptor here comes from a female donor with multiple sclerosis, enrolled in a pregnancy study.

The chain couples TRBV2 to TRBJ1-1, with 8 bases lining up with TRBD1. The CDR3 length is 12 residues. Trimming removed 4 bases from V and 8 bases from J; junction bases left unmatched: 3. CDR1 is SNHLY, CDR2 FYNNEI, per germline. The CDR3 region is CASSGTGKEAFF. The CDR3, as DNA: TGTGCCAGCAGTGGGACAGGGAAGGAAGCTTTCTTT.

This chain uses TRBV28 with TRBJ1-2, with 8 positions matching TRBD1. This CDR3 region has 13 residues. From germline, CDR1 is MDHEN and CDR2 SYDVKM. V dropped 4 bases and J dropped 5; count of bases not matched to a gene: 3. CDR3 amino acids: CASSSRTGYGYTF. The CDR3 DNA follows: TGTGCCAGCAGTTCCAGGACAGGGTATGGCTACACCTTC.

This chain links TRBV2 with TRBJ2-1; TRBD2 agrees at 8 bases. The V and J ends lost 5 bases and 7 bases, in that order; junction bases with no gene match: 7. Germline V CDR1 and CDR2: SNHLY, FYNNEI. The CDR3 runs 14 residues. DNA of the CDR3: TGTGCCAGCAGTCGAATAGCGGGGAGGAATGAGCAGTTCTTC. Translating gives CASSRIAGRNEQFF.

This chain's CDR3 is CASSRGNTEAFF. The DNA for the CDR3 is TGTGCCAGCTCACGAGGGAACACTGAAGCTTTCTTT. This chain links TRBV18 with TRBJ1-1; D remains unclear. Germline CDR1 reads KGHSH; CDR2 reads LQKENI. Trimming took off 4 bases at V and 1 base at J, with 4 bases between the two ends. The CDR3 sequence is 12 residues long.

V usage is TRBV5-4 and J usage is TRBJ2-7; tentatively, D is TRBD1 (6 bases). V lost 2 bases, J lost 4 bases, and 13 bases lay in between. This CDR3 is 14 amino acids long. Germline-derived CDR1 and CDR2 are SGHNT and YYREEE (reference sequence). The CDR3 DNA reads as TGTGCCAGCAGCTTTTGGGGGCACGGGTACGAGCAGTACTTC. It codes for CASSFWGHGYEQYF.

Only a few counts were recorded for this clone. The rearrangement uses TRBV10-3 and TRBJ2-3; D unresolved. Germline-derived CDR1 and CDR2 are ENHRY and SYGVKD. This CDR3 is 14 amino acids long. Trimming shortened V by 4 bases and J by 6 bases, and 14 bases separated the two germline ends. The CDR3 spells CAISAESQLDTQYF. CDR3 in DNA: TGTGCCATCAGTGCCGAATCTCAACTGGATACGCAGTATTTT.

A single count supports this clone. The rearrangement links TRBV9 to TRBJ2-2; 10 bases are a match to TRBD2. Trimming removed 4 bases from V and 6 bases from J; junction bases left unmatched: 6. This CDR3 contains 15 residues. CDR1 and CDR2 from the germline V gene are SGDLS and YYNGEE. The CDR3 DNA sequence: TGTGCCAGCAGCCAGCGGGAGGGGGGATCCGGGGAGCTGTTTTTT. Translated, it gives CASSQREGGSGELFF.

In DNA, the CDR3 is TGCGCCAGCAGCGACAGGGGGAGGCAAGAGACCCAGTACTTC. It translates to CASSDRGRQETQYF. V gene TRBV5-1 combines with J gene TRBJ2-5; TRBD1 aligns across 9 bases. V trimming: 4 bases; J trimming: 2 bases; junction bases outside the gene matches: 3. In germline, CDR1 is SGHRS, CDR2 YFSETQ. There are 14 residues in the CDR3.

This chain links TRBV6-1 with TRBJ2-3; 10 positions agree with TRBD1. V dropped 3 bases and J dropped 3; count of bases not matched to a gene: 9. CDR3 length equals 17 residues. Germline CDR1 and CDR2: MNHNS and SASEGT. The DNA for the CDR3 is TGTGCCAGCAGTGAGGTCGGACAGGGGGAAAGTACAGATACGCAGTATTTT. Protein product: CASSEVGQGESTDTQYF.

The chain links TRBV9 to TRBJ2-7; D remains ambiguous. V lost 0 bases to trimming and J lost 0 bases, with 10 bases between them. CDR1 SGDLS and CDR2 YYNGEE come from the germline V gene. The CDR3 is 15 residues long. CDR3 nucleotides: TGTGCCAGCAGCGTAGCCCCAGGATCCTCCTACGAGCAGTACTTC. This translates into CASSVAPGSSYEQYF.

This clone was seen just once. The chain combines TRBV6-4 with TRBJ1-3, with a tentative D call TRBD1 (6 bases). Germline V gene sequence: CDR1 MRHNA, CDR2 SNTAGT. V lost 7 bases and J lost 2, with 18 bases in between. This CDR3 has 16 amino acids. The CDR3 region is CASKRDTQKAGNTIYF. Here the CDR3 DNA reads TGTGCCAGCAAACGGGACACCCAGAAGGCTGGAAACACCATATATTTT.

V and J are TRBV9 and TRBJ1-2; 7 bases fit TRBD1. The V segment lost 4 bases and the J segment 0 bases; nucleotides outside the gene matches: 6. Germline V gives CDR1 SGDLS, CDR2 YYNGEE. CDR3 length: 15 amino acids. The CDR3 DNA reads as TGTGCCAGCAGCTCGACAGGGACCGCTAACTATGGCTACACCTTC. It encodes CASSSTGTANYGYTF. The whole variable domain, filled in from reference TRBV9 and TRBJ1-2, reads DSGVTQTPKHLITATGQRVTLRCSPRSGDLSVYWYQQSLDQGLQFLIQYYNGEERAKGNILERFSAQQFPDLHSELNLSSLELGDSALYFCASSSTGTANYGYTFGSGTRLTVV.

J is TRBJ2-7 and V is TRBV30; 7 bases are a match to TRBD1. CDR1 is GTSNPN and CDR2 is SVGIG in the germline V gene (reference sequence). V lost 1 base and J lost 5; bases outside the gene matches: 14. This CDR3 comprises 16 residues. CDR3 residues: CAWSGPDRLARNEQYF. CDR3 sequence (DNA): TGTGCCTGGAGTGGTCCGGACAGGTTGGCACGGAACGAGCAGTACTTC.

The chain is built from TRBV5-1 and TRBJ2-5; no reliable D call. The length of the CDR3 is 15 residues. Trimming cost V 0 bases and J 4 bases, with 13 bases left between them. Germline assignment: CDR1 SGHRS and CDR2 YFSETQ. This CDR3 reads CASSLDLASVETQYF. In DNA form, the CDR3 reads TGCGCCAGCAGCTTGGACCTGGCGAGCGTAGAGACCCAGTACTTC.

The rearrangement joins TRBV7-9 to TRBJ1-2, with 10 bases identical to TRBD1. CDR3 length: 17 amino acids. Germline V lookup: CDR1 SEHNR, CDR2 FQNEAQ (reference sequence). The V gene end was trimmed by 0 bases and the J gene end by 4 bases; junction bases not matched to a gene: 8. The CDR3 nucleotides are TGTGCCAGCAGCTTAGCAGCGACAGGGGGCAATTCCTATGGCTACACCTTC. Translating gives CASSLAATGGNSYGYTF.

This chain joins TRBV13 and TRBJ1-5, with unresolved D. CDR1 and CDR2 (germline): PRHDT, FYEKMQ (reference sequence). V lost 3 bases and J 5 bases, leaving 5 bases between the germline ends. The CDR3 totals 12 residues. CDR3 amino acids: CASSFGDQPQHF. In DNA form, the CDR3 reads TGTGCCAGCAGCTTCGGAGATCAGCCCCAGCATTTT.

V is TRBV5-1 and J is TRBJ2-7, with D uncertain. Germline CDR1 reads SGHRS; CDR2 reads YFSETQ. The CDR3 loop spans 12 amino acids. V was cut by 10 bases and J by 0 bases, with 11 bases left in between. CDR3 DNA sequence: TGCGCCTCACGACAAGGCTCCTACGAGCAGTACTTC. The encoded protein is CASRQGSYEQYF. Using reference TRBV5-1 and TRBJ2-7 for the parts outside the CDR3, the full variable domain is KAGVTQTPRYLIKTRGQQVTLSCSPISGHRSVSWYQQTPGQGLQFLFEYFSETQRNKGNFPGRFSGRQFSNSRSEMNVSTLELGDSALYLCASRQGSYEQYFGPGTRLTVT.

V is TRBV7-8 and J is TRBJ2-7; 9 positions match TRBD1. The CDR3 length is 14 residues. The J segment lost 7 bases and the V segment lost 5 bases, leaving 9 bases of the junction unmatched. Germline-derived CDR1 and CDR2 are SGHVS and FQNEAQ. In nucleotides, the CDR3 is TGTGCCAGCAGCCCCGGGACAGGGTCCTGGGAGCAGTACTTC. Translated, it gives CASSPGTGSWEQYF.

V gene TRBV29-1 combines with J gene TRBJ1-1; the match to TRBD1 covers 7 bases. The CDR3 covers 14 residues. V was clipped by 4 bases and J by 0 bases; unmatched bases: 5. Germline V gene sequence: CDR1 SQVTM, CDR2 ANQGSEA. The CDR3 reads CSVAGQSMNTEAFF. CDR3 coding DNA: TGCAGCGTTGCGGGACAGTCCATGAACACTGAAGCTTTCTTT. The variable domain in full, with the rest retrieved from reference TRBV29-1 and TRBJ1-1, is SAVISQKPSRDICQRGTSLTIQCQVDSQVTMMFWYRQQPGQSLTLIATANQGSEATYESGFVIDKFPISRPNLTFSTLTVSNMSPEDSSIYLCSVAGQSMNTEAFFGQGTRLTVV.

The CDR3 spells CASSQPGAYEQYF. The CDR3 DNA sequence: TGTGCCAGCAGCCAACCGGGGGCCTACGAGCAGTACTTC. The V gene is TRBV4-2, the J gene TRBJ2-7, with TRBD2 as a possible D gene (6 bases). The CDR3 length is 13 residues. The V gene's germline CDR1 is LGHNA and CDR2 YNFKEQ. Trimming left V 2 bases short and J 2 bases short, with 7 bases between.